This entry lists 21 T cell receptor beta chains sequenced from one sample in a study of cytotoxic CD8 clonotypes in ibrutinib-treated CLL. Produced via immunoSEQ multiplex PCR; TCRdb's table is partial and in-frame only. The data hold around 52,000 clones, with around 55% observed a single time. The sample was PBMCs, taken after 24 months of ibrutinib treatment. The receptors here all came from a human donor with chronic lymphocytic leukemia.

The chain couples TRBV6-6 to TRBJ2-5; 8 positions match TRBD2. Germline V CDR1 and CDR2: MNHNY, SVGAGI (reference sequence). J lost 5 bases, V lost 8 bases, and 7 bases had no gene match. The CDR3 spans 13 residues. CDR3 residues: CASSTGGPETQYF. As DNA, the CDR3 is TGTGCCAGCTCTACGGGGGGGCCGGAGACCCAGTACTTC.

V is TRBV9 and J is TRBJ2-2; perhaps TRBD2 as D (5 bases). CDR3 size: 12 residues. Germline V gene data show CDR1 as SGDLS and CDR2 as YYNGEE. V was clipped by 0 bases and J by 11 bases, with 8 bases between them. CDR3 nucleotides: TGTGCCAGCAGCGTAGCTGAGGGAGAGCTGTTTTTT. It translates to CASSVAEGELFF.

The chain links TRBV6-1 to TRBJ2-1; D gene uncertain. The V end lost 5 bases, the J end lost 8 bases, and 10 bases lay between the germline ends. There are 12 residues in the CDR3. From germline, CDR1 is MNHNS and CDR2 SASEGT. The CDR3, as DNA: TGTGCCAGCAGTCCTGGTCTATATGAGCAGTTCTTC. Residues: CASSPGLYEQFF.

This clone was detected ten times or more. The rearrangement uses TRBV6-1 and TRBJ1-1; the D gene is possibly TRBD1 (5 bases). This CDR3 is built from 14 residues. Germline V gives CDR1 MNHNS, CDR2 SASEGT. Deletions cut 2 bases from V and 2 bases from J, with 9 bases between. In DNA form, the CDR3 reads TGTGCCAGCAGTGAATTGGGACCTAACACTGAAGCTTTCTTT. Residues: CASSELGPNTEAFF.

In its sample, this clone was seen many times. J is TRBJ2-3 and V is TRBV6-4; 7 bases align to TRBD1. Germline V gives CDR1 MRHNA, CDR2 SNTAGT. The J segment lost 0 bases and the V segment lost 6 bases, leaving 6 bases of the junction unmatched. The CDR3 is made up of 15 amino acids. This CDR3 reads CASRPTGASTDTQYF. CDR3 DNA: TGTGCCAGCAGACCCACAGGGGCCAGCACAGATACGCAGTATTTT.

The chain joins TRBV6-4 to TRBJ1-1, with a tentative D call TRBD1 (5 bases). The CDR3 spans 11 residues. V gave up 6 bases and J gave up 8 bases, with 10 bases separating them. The germline CDR1 and CDR2 sequences are MRHNA and SNTAGT. CDR3 residues: CASRGAGEAFF. In DNA, the CDR3 is TGTGCCAGCAGAGGGGCAGGGGAAGCTTTCTTT.

The chain carries TRBV6-5 and TRBJ2-3; no clear D gene. The V gene lost 4 bases and the J gene lost 0 bases, with 14 bases spanning the gap. The CDR3 loop spans 16 amino acids. CDR1 and CDR2 (germline): MNHEY, SVGAGI. The CDR3 DNA sequence: TGTGCCAGCAGTTCCCCCAATAGCCCAAGCACAGATACGCAGTATTTT. Amino acid sequence: CASSSPNSPSTDTQYF.

The rearrangement links TRBV28 to TRBJ2-2; TRBD2 agrees at 8 bases. The CDR3 sequence is 14 residues long. Germline CDR1 and CDR2: MDHEN and SYDVKM. V lost 9 bases and J lost 4; bases outside the gene matches: 7. CDR3 residues: CASRILAATGELFF. In DNA, the CDR3 is TGTGCCAGTCGCATACTAGCGGCCACCGGGGAGCTGTTTTTT.

This clone counts as medium-sized. This chain links TRBV27 with TRBJ1-5, with unresolved D. The V gene lost 8 bases and the J gene lost 1 base, with 6 bases spanning the gap. The CDR3 has 12 residues. Germline assignment: CDR1 MNHEY and CDR2 SMNVEV (reference sequence). In DNA form, the CDR3 reads TGTGCCAGCCGCGGGAGCAATCAGCCCCAGCATTTT. This encodes CASRGSNQPQHF.

About this clone itself: A much larger clone differs by one base, so this may be a read error. The V gene is TRBV6-6, the J gene TRBJ1-1; D is unresolved. This CDR3 is built from 11 residues. From germline, CDR1 is MNHNY and CDR2 SVGAGI (reference sequence). The V end was cut by 5 bases, the J end by 1 base, with 2 bases between. The CDR3 nucleotides read TGTGCCAGCAGTGGGAACACTGAAGCTTTCTTT. Protein product: CASSGNTEAFF.

The rearrangement uses TRBV6-5 and TRBJ1-5, with TRBD1 as a possible D gene (5 bases). Trimming removed 8 bases from V and 4 bases from J, with 15 bases in between. Germline CDR1 is MNHEY and CDR2 is SVGAGI. The CDR3 loop spans 14 amino acids. The CDR3, as DNA: TGTGCCAGCGTCGAACAGGATCGAAATCAGCCCCAGCATTTT. Translated: CASVEQDRNQPQHF.

The rearrangement links TRBV27 to TRBJ2-1, with 7 bases lining up with TRBD2. Germline V gene lookup returns CDR1 MNHEY and CDR2 SMNVEV (reference sequence). V trimming: 5 bases; J trimming: 7 bases; junction bases outside the gene matches: 11. The length of the CDR3 is 15 residues. CDR3 bases: TGTGCCAGCAGTCCCCAGCGGGACCGTTGGAATGAGCAGTTCTTC. Its translation: CASSPQRDRWNEQFF.

The CDR3 protein is CARQGLAGNTGELFF. The CDR3 DNA is TGTGCCCGCCAGGGACTAGCGGGGAACACCGGGGAGCTGTTTTTT. This rearrangement joins TRBV2 to TRBJ2-2, with 12 bases that match TRBD2. The V and J ends lost 11 bases and 1 base, in that order; junction bases with no gene match: 5. The CDR3 consists of 15 residues. CDR1 is SNHLY and CDR2 is FYNNEI in the germline V gene.

This sequence joins TRBV10-3 and TRBJ1-3; D might be TRBD1 (5 bases). Deletions cut 8 bases from V and 0 bases from J, with 14 bases between. CDR1 and CDR2 from the germline V gene are ENHRY and SYGVKD. This CDR3 has 15 amino acids. The chain's CDR3 is CAIHGGRHSGNTIYF. The CDR3 DNA follows: TGTGCCATCCATGGGGGACGGCACTCTGGAAACACCATATATTTT.

This sequence joins TRBV10-2 and TRBJ2-3; TRBD2 aligns across 9 bases. The germline gives CDR1 WSHSY, CDR2 SAAADI. Germline trimming cut 6 bases from V and 5 bases from J; bases unmatched to any gene: 12. This CDR3 contains 16 residues. The CDR3 DNA reads as TGCGCCAGCAGCTACCACGGCGGGGGGGCCAAAGATACGCAGTATTTT. Translation: CASSYHGGGAKDTQYF.

V is TRBV19 and J is TRBJ2-3; 10 nucleotides agree with TRBD1. The CDR3 length is 15 residues. V was pared by 4 bases and J by 5 bases, with 6 bases of the junction left unmatched. The germline CDR1 and CDR2 sequences are LNHDA and SQIVND (reference sequence). The CDR3 coding sequence is TGTGCCAGTAGTAGACAGGGGGCCCGAGTAGATACGCAGTATTTT. It specifies CASSRQGARVDTQYF.

The CDR3 DNA reads TGTGCCAGCAGGTCAGACTACGAGCAGTACTTC. Protein sequence: CASRSDYEQYF. This chain joins TRBV6-5 and TRBJ2-7, with unresolved D. The CDR3 has 11 amino acids. Germline CDR1 and CDR2: MNHEY and SVGAGI. V was trimmed by 6 bases and J by 3 bases, leaving 6 bases between them.

This clone was recorded once. The gene calls are TRBV5-1 and TRBJ2-4; TRBD2 aligns across 7 bases. J gave up 7 bases and V 0 bases, and 1 base lay outside the gene matches. There are 13 residues in the CDR3. Germline CDR1 and CDR2: SGHRS and YFSETQ. The CDR3 loop reads CASSLGGSNIQYF. The CDR3 DNA reads as TGCGCCAGCAGCTTGGGCGGGAGTAACATTCAGTACTTC.

V and J are TRBV29-1 and TRBJ2-7; 13 positions agree with TRBD2. This CDR3 comprises 17 residues. CDR1 is SQVTM and CDR2 is ANQGSEA in the germline V gene. Trimming at V came to 6 bases and at J to 4 bases, leaving 15 bases not matched to a gene. CDR3 region: CSVRLAGGWGGIYEQYF. As DNA, the CDR3 is TGCAGCGTAAGACTAGCGGGAGGCTGGGGGGGGATTTACGAGCAGTACTTC.

V and J are TRBV5-6 and TRBJ1-1; D is unclear. Trimming shortened V by 0 bases and J by 1 base, and 22 bases separated the two germline ends. The CDR3 contains 19 residues. Germline V gives CDR1 SGHDT, CDR2 YYEEEE. CDR3 residues: CASSLGLAVGSRGNTEAFF. In DNA, the CDR3 is TGTGCCAGCAGCTTGGGACTGGCGGTAGGATCCCGGGGGAACACTGAAGCTTTCTTT.

The chain is built from TRBV5-1 and TRBJ2-2; TRBD2 matches 7 bases. Germline V CDR1 and CDR2: SGHRS, YFSETQ. The V segment lost 4 bases and the J segment 6 bases; nucleotides outside the gene matches: 18. There are 18 residues in the CDR3. The chain's CDR3 is CASSMVMGTMAGAGELFF. The CDR3 bases are TGCGCCAGCAGCATGGTAATGGGGACTATGGCGGGAGCCGGGGAGCTGTTTTTT.